This T cell receptor (beta chain) was recovered during a study of blood T cells in healthy people across ages. Findings of the study overall: Age showed a roughly linear inverse relationship with TCR beta diversity per million T cells. In long-lived donors, naive CD4+ cell counts and diversity exceeded those of aged donors.

Using a J-beta primer mix together with a sample-barcoded 5' primer, a second PCR was run for roughly 7 to 12 cycles. TCRdb reprocessed the 5' RACE reads via MiXCR and lists one record per CDR3 protein. There are 450,000 to 700,000 distinct CDR3 sequences in the sample; 25% to 30% occur only once, and approximately 17% lies in the top ten. Remarks on this clonotype: Its antigen is as yet unknown.

Peripheral blood, around 9.4 milliliters per donor, was collected. Isolation recovered at least 6 million PBMCs from every sample. The CDR3 is 11 residues long. CDR1 and CDR2 from the germline V gene are GTSNPN and SVGIG (reference sequence). Trimming removed 0 bases from V and 8 bases from J, with 7 bases in between. Material for sequencing was blood. The rearrangement joins TRBV30 to TRBJ1-2; no clear D. The receptor was derived from a woman aged 65 to 85 in good health. CDR3 nucleotides: TGTGCCTGGAGTGTAAGGTTCGGCTACACCTTC. This encodes CAWSVRFGYTF. The whole variable domain, filled in from reference TRBV30 and TRBJ1-2, reads SQTIHQWPATLVQPVGSPLSLECTVEGTSNPNLYWYRQAAGRGLQLLFYSVGIGQISSEVPQNLSASRPQDRQFILSSKKLLLSDSGFYLCAWSVRFGYTFGSGTRLTVV.